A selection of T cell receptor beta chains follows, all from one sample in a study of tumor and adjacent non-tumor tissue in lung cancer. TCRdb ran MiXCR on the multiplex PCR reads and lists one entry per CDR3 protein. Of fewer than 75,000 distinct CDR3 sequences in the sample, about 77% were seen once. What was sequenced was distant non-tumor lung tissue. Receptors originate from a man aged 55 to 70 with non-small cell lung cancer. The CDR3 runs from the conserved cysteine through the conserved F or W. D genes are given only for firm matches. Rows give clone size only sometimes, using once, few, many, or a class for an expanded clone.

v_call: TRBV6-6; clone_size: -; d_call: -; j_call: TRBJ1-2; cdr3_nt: TGTGCCAGCAGTCGCTTATCCCGGTTGATGATAGATGGCTACACCTTC; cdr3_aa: CASSRLSRLMIDGYTF
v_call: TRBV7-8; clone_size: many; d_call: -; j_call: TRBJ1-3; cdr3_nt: TGTGCCAGCAGCTTAGCCCTGCGAAACACCATATATTTT; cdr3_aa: CASSLALRNTIYF
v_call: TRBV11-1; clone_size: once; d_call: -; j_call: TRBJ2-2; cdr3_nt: TGTGCCTGCGGCTATATTAGTGACACCGGGGTGCTGTTTTTT; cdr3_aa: CACGYISDTGVLFF
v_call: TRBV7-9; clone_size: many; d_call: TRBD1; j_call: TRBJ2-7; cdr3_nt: TGTGCCAGCAGCCCACCGACGACAGGGTCAACCTACGAGCAGTACTTC; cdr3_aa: CASSPPTTGSTYEQYF
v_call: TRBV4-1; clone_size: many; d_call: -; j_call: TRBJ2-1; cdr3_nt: TGCGCCAGCAGCCCTAGAGGCGGCCGGAACCGAGGAGAATACAATGAGCAGTTCTTC; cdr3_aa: CASSPRGGRNRGEYNEQFF
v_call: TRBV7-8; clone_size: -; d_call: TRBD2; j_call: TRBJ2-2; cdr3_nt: TGTATCAGCAGTCTGACGGTACTAGCGACGAACACCGGGGAGCTGTTTTTT; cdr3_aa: CISSLTVLATNTGELFF
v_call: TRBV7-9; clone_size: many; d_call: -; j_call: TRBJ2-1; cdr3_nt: TGTGCCAGCAGCTTGTTCAATTCTCTCGAGCAGTTCTTC; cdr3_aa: CASSLFNSLEQFF
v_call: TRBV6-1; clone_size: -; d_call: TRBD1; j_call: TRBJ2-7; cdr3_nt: TGTGCCAGCAGTTACGAACCGGGACAGCTGCTAAGGTCCTACGAGCAGTACTTC; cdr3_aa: CASSYEPGQLLRSYEQYF
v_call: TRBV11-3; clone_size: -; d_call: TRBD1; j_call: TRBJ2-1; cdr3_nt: TGTGCCAGCAGCTTAGACCCTGACAGGGGGAACGAGCAGTTCTTC; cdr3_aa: CASSLDPDRGNEQFF
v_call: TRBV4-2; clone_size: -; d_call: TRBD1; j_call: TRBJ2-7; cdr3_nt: TGTGCCGGCGGCCCGACAGGGGGTAGGGACGAGTTGTACTTC; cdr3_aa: CAGGPTGGRDELYF
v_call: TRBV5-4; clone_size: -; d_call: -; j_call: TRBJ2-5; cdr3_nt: TGTACCAGCAGCTATGACGAACAGATGGAGACCCAGTACTTC; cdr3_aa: CTSSYDEQMETQYF
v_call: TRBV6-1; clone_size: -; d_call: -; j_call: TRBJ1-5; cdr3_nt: TGTGCCAGCTGGGGCATGGGGGGCCTGCAAGAGAGTCAGCCCCAGCATTTT; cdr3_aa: CASWGMGGLQESQPQHF
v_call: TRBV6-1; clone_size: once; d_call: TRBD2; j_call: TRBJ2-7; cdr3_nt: TGTGGCAGCAGTGATGGACTAGCGGAATACGAGCAGTACTTC; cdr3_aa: CGSSDGLAEYEQYF
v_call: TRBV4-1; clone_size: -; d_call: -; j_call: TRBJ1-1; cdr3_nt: TGCGCCAGCGGCCAAATGGGAAGGGGTTCGAACACTGAAGCTTTATTT; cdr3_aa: CASGQMGRGSNTEALF
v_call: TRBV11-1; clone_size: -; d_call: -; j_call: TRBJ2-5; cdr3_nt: TGTGTCAGCAGCAATGACACGTACCAAGAGAGCCAGTACTTC; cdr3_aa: CVSSNDTYQESQYF
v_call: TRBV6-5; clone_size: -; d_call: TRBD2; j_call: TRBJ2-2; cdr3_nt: TGTGTCAGCAGTCTTAGCGGGACGGGAGACACCGGGGAGCTGTTTTTT; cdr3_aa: CVSSLSGTGDTGELFF
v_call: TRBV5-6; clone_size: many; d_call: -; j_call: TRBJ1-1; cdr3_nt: TGTGCCAGCAGCATACAGGCGGGACTTGGGGACACTGAAGCTTTCTTT; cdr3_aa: CASSIQAGLGDTEAFF
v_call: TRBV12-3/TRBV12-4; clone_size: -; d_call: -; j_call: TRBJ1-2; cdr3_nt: TGTGCCTCCGCTACGGGGGCCTTTACTAACTGTGGCTACATCTTC; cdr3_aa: CASATGAFTNCGYIF
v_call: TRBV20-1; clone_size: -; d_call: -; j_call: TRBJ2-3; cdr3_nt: TGCAGTGATCAGGGGACGGGGCCCGGAGATACGCAGTATTTT; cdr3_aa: CSDQGTGPGDTQYF
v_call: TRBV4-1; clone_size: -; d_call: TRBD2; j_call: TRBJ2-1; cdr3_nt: TGCGCCAGCAGCCAAGATGACCCTACTAGCGGGCTCTACAATGAGCAATTCTTC; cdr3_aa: CASSQDDPTSGLYNEQFF
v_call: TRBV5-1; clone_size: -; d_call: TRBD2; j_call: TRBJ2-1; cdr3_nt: TGCGCCAGCAGCTTGAGGGTAGCGGGCGATGAGCAATTCTTC; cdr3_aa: CASSLRVAGDEQFF
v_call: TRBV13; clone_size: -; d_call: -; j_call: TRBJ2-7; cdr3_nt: TGTGCCAGCAGCCCCAGTGGGCTGGGAGAGCAGCACTTC; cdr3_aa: CASSPSGLGEQHF
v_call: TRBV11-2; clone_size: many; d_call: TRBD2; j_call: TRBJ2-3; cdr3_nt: TGTGCCAGCAGCTCCCACCTGACTAGCGGGAGTTCAGATACGCAGTATTTT; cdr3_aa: CASSSHLTSGSSDTQYF